This T cell receptor beta chain was retrieved from a study of PD-1 blockade in classical Hodgkin lymphoma. Overall study results and limits: Newly diagnosed patients were reported to exhibit reduced baseline TCR diversity relative to healthy donors. Complete responders had baseline diversity similar to newly diagnosed patients.

The CDR3 totals 13 residues. Trimming removed 2 bases at V and 3 bases at J, with 8 bases between. Looked up from germline, CDR1 is SGHKS and CDR2 is YYEKEE (reference sequence). The protocol was immunoSEQ multiplex PCR, while the TCRdb copy is restricted to in-frame clones and leaves out a portion. The sample comprises roughly 12,000 clones, about 68% of which are singletons, and 34% rests with the top ten. Relapse was seen in all patients after autologous stem cell transplantation, and brentuximab vedotin exposure was variable. Classifying best responses yielded complete response, partial response or progressive disease. A note on this clone: The antigen remains unidentified.

This sample comprised peripheral blood mononuclear cells (PBMCs), obtained at baseline. The TCR originated in a human donor with classical Hodgkin lymphoma. V is TRBV5-5 and J is TRBJ1-1; D might be TRBD1 (5 bases). The CDR3 nucleotides read TGTGCCAGCAGCTTTGACAGACACACTGAAGCTTTCTTT. Protein sequence: CASSFDRHTEAFF.